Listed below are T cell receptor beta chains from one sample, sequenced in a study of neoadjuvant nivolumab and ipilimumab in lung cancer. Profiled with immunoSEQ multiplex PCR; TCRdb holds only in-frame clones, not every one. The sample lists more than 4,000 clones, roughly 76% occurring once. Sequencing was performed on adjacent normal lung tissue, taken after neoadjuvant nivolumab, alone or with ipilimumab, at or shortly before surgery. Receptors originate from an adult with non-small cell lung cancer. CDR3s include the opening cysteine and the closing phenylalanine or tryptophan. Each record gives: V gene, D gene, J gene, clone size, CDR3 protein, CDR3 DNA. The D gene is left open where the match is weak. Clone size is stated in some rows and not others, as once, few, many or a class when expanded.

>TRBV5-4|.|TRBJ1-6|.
CASSFGGGGSNSPLHF
TGTGCCAGCAGTTTTGGTGGCGGGGGGAGTAATTCACCCCTCCACTTT
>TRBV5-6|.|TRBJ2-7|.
CASSSTGSVYEQYF
TGTGCCAGCAGCTCTACAGGGTCTGTCTACGAGCAGTACTTC
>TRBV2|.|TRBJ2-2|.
CASSASNTGELFF
TGTGCCAGCAGTGCCAGCAACACCGGGGAGCTGTTTTTT
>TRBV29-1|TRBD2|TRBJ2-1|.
CSVGGESGGPPSYEQFF
TGCAGCGTTGGGGGCGAGAGCGGGGGGCCTCCTAGTTATGAGCAGTTCTTC
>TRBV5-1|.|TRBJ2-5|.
CASSLEGQDFETQYF
TGCGCCAGCAGCTTGGAGGGACAAGATTTCGAGACCCAGTACTTC
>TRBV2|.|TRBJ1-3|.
CASRIAGNTIYF
TGTGCCAGCAGGATAGCGGGAAACACCATATATTTT
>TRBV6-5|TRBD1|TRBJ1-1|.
CASSFTQGGEAFF
TGTGCCAGCAGTTTTACTCAGGGGGGTGAAGCTTTCTTT
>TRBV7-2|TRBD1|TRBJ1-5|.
CASRGGTADGQPQHF
TGTGCCAGCAGGGGCGGGACAGCGGACGGTCAGCCCCAGCATTTT
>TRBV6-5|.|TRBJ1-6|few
CASSYSKRQRAHTLHF
TGTGCCAGCAGTTACTCGAAGAGACAGAGGGCCCACACCCTCCACTTT
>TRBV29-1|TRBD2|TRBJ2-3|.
CSVVGSSGRRTDTQYF
TGCAGCGTTGTAGGGTCTAGCGGGCGGCGCACAGATACGCAGTATTTT
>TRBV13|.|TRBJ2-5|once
CASSLQGPGTQYF
TGTGCCAGCAGCTTGCAGGGGCCGGGGACCCAGTACTTC
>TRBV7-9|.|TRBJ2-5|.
CASSREGAGETQYF
TGTGCCAGCAGCCGGGAAGGGGCAGGGGAGACCCAGTACTTC
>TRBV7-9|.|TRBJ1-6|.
CASSREGDNSPLHF
TGTGCCAGCAGCCGCGAGGGAGATAATTCACCCCTCCACTTT
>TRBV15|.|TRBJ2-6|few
CATRGQGTFSGANVLTF
TGTGCCACCAGGGGGCAGGGGACTTTTTCTGGGGCCAACGTCCTGACTTTC
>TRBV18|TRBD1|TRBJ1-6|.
CASSPTRTGESPLHF
TGTGCCAGCTCACCAACACGGACAGGGGAGTCACCCCTCCACTTT
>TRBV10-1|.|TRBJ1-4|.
CASSDGYSEKLFF
TGCGCCAGCAGTGACGGATACAGTGAAAAACTGTTTTTT
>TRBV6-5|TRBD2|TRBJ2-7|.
CASSYRRPGGDEQYF
TGTGCCAGCAGTTACCGACGGCCGGGGGGGGACGAGCAGTACTTC
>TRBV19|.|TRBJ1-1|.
CASSLGSLSNTEAFF
TGTGCCAGTAGTCTCGGGTCCCTATCAAACACTGAAGCTTTCTTT
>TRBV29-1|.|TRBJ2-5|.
CSVLSRDRTETQYF
TGCAGCGTTCTCAGCCGGGACCGTACGGAGACCCAGTACTTC
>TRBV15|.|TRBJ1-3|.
CATSRDRGDSNTIYF
TGTGCCACCAGCAGAGATCGGGGGGATTCGAACACCATATATTTT
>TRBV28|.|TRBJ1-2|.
CASSRILREARGWYYGYTF
TGTGCCAGCAGCCGAATACTCCGGGAGGCTCGGGGGTGGTACTATGGCTACACCTTC
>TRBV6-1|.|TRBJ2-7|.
CASTGAYEQYF
TGTGCCAGCACAGGTGCCTACGAGCAGTACTTC
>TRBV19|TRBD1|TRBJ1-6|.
CASRNYGTGGADSPLHF
TGTGCCAGTAGGAATTATGGGACAGGGGGCGCAGATTCACCCCTCCACTTT
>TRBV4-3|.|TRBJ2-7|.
CASSQAATDSSYEQYF
TGCGCCAGCAGCCAAGCTGCAACTGACAGCTCCTACGAGCAGTACTTC
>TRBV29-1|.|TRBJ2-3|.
CSVSQGDTQYF
TGCAGCGTCTCACAGGGAGATACGCAGTATTTT
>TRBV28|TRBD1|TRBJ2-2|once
CASSPIGDGQGVPGELFF
TGTGCCAGCAGTCCTATAGGGGACGGACAGGGGGTCCCCGGGGAGCTGTTTTTT
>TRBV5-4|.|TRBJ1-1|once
CASSTPEVGNTEAFF
TGTGCCAGCAGCACCCCGGAGGTCGGGAACACTGAAGCTTTCTTT
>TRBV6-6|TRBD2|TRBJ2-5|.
CASNPASGGGETQYF
TGTGCCAGCAACCCGGCTAGCGGGGGGGGAGAGACCCAGTACTTC
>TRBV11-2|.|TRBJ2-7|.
CASILGRSSHEQYF
TGTGCCAGCATCTTGGGGCGGAGCTCCCACGAGCAGTACTTC
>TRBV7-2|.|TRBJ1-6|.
CASSLAVAGYSPLHF
TGTGCCAGCAGCTTAGCGGTTGCAGGGTATTCACCCCTCCACTTT
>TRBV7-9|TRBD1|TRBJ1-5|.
CASSPDRADQPQHF
TGTGCCAGCAGCCCGGACAGGGCGGATCAGCCCCAGCATTTT
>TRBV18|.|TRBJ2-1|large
CASSPPGSSYNEQFF
TGTGCCAGCTCACCACCGGGGTCTAGCTACAATGAGCAGTTCTTC
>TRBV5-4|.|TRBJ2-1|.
CASSFPGWRPPNNEQFF
TGTGCCAGCAGCTTTCCAGGGTGGAGGCCCCCGAACAATGAGCAGTTCTTC
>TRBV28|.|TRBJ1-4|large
CASSPLSTNEKLFF
TGTGCCAGCAGTCCGCTGTCAACTAATGAAAAACTGTTTTTT
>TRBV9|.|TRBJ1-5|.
CASSPLAGNQPQHF
TGTGCCAGCAGCCCCCTAGCCGGGAATCAGCCCCAGCATTTT
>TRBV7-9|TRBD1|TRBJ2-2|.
CASSSGQGNTGELFF
TGTGCCAGCAGCTCCGGACAGGGAAACACCGGGGAGCTGTTTTTT
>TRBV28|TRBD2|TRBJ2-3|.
CATQRRGGQDTQYF
TGTGCCACCCAACGGCGGGGGGGCCAAGATACGCAATATTTT
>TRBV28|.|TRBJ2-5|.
CASSFRDGPRGETQYF
TGTGCCAGCAGTTTTAGGGATGGTCCACGGGGGGAGACCCAGTACTTC
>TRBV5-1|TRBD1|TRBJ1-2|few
CASSLEGAPGYTF
TGCGCCAGCAGCTTGGAGGGGGCCCCTGGCTACACCTTC
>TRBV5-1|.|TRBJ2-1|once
CASRLQGSYNEQFF
TGCGCCAGCAGATTACAGGGCTCCTACAATGAGCAGTTCTTC
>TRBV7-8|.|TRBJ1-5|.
CASSPKGSGGQPQHF
TGTGCCAGCAGCCCCAAGGGCTCGGGCGGACAGCCCCAGCATTTT
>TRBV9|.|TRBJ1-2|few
CASSVADSLNYGYTF
TGTGCCAGCAGCGTAGCGGACAGCCTTAACTATGGCTACACCTTC
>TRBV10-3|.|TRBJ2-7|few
CAISESGREQYF
TGTGCCATCAGTGAGTCCGGGAGAGAGCAGTACTTC
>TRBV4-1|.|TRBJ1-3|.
CASSQAGLGNTIYF
TGCGCCAGCAGCCAAGCCGGACTTGGAAACACCATATATTTT
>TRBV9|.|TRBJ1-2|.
CASSVDPGPYGYTF
TGTGCCAGCAGCGTAGACCCCGGGCCCTATGGCTACACCTTC
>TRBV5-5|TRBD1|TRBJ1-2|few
CASSLDRGSYGYTF
TGTGCCAGCAGCTTGGACAGGGGGTCCTATGGCTACACCTTC